The present TCR beta chain was sequenced within a study of blood T cell repertoires in COVID-19. Study at large: T cells, B-cell-depleted T cells, or PBMCs supplied cDNA or gDNA.

Libraries were prepared by immunoSEQ multiplex PCR; TCRdb keeps only in-frame clonotypes and omits some of them. The sample carries about 250,000 clones, approximately 80% recorded once. The table lists this clone with a count of one. The CDR3 spans 14 residues. Trimming removed 4 bases from V and 4 bases from J; junction bases left unmatched: 3. The germline V gene encodes CDR1 SGHTA and CDR2 FQGNSA. This rearrangement joins TRBV7-2 to TRBJ2-1, with 8 bases fitting TRBD1. Sequencing used peripheral blood. The clonotype comes from an elderly man with acute or convalescent COVID-19. Here the CDR3 DNA reads TGTGCCAGCAGCTATGGACAGGGTTACAATGAGCAGTTCTTC. It encodes CASSYGQGYNEQFF. Variable domain in full (rest from reference TRBV7-2 and TRBJ2-1): GAGVSQSPSNKVTEKGKDVELRCDPISGHTALYWYRQSLGQGLEFLIYFQGNSAPDKSGLPSDRFSAERTGGSVSTLTIQRTQQEDSAVYLCASSYGQGYNEQFFGPGTRLTVL.